This T cell receptor (beta chain) is drawn from a study of CD8 T cells in Susac syndrome. Trimming took off 6 bases at V and 6 bases at J, with 13 bases between the two ends. CDR1 and CDR2 from the germline V gene are DFQATT and SNEGSKA (reference sequence). CDR3 length equals 12 residues. Study findings and constraints: The TCR sequencing and HLA analysis in the study involved a relatively small number of individuals, as the study acknowledged.

With respect to this clonotype: The antigen is not known.

TCR beta was sequenced from blood CD8+ and CD4+ T cells. FACS enriched CD8+ TEMRA cells, while bulk CD8+ and CD4+ were negatively isolated. With random hexamers, reverse transcription was performed on roughly 0.5 to 1 ug of RNA. Amplification of TCR beta CDR3 spanned 54 Vbeta and 13 Jbeta via immunoSEQ multiplex PCR. TCRdb re-called the immunoSEQ multiplex PCR reads through MiXCR, storing one row per CDR3 protein. This sample has approximately 270,000 distinct CDR3 sequences, with just over 90% found just once. This receptor was obtained from a human donor with multiple sclerosis. Input material: CD4+ T cells from PBMCs. The gene calls are TRBV20-1 and TRBJ2-3; no definite D call. CDR3 nucleotide sequence: TGCAGTGCCGCACACCCCTCTGATACGCAGTATTTT. This gives the protein CSAAHPSDTQYF.